Ten or more counts support the clone carrying this T cell receptor beta chain. The data were taken from a study of metastatic and nonmetastatic thyroid tumors. In the study overall: Comparative analysis of repertoires was undertaken across blood and tumor or nodule tissue obtained from malignant and benign thyroid patients.

Prior to thyroid surgery, none of the patients had received any treatment. V lost 7 bases, J lost 5 bases, and 7 bases lay in between. The length of the CDR3 is 12 residues. CDR1 KGHDR and CDR2 SFDVKD come from the germline V gene. In the source study's methods: Between-group CDR3 differences, defined by clinicopathological status, yielded a distant-metastasis classifier for papillary thyroid cancer. TCRdb reanalyzed the PCR reads via MiXCR. These V and J calls originate from TCRdb's pipeline instead of the authors' own analysis. The sample has tens of thousands of clones; about 16% are singletons. Sequenced: blood. This sequence was found in a female donor with papillary thyroid cancer or a benign thyroid nodule (not recorded which). Some clones in this sample may be carry-over from other donors' samples. V gene TRBV24-1 combines with J gene TRBJ2-2; D is unclear. CDR3 region: CATRTTTGELFF. The DNA of the CDR3 is TGTGCCACCAGAACTACTACCGGGGAGCTGTTTTTT.